The following is a TCR beta chain sequence with its context. What it binds is unknown. This sample stems from a study of Ad26.COV2.S vaccination and SARS-CoV-2 variants. Study-wide points: Reported post-vaccination CD8+ and CD4+ T cell responses to spike showed substantial breadth. Ad26.COV2.S recipients had broader spike-specific TCRs (P = 0.0014). Placebo and vaccine recipients had non-spike TCR breadth that was similar.

The CDR3 has 17 residues. Germline CDR1 and CDR2: KGHDR and SFDVKD. The V end was cut by 4 bases, the J end by 2 bases, with 18 bases between. Here immunoSEQ multiplex PCR was the method, and the copy in TCRdb shows in-frame clones only, minus some. Here the sample spans approximately 97,000 clones, 60% to 85% being singletons. The sample here was peripheral blood, taken after recovery from COVID-19. This receptor was obtained from a human donor who had recovered from COVID-19. The chain carries TRBV24-1 and TRBJ2-3; maybe TRBD2 (6 bases). The CDR3 coding sequence is TGTGCCACCAGTGACCCAGGACTAAATCAGGCCACAGATACGCAGTATTTT. Its protein product is CATSDPGLNQATDTQYF.